Sequencing of this TCR beta chain was carried out in a study of blood T cell repertoires in COVID-19. The protocol was immunoSEQ multiplex PCR, while the TCRdb copy is restricted to in-frame clones and leaves out a portion. The sample includes tens of thousands of clones, about 85% seen only once; the top ten take 3.9%. V gave up 2 bases and J gave up 3 bases, with 13 bases separating them. There are 16 residues in the CDR3. Looked up from germline, CDR1 is KGHDR and CDR2 is SFDVKD. The J gene is TRBJ2-1, the V gene TRBV24-1; a weak D match, TRBD1 (6 bases). The clonotype was recovered from an older man with active COVID-19. Material: peripheral blood. As DNA, the CDR3 is TGTGCCACCAGTGATTCCGCCAGGGGCTACTACAATGAGCAGTTCTTC. Translated, it gives CATSDSARGYYNEQFF.